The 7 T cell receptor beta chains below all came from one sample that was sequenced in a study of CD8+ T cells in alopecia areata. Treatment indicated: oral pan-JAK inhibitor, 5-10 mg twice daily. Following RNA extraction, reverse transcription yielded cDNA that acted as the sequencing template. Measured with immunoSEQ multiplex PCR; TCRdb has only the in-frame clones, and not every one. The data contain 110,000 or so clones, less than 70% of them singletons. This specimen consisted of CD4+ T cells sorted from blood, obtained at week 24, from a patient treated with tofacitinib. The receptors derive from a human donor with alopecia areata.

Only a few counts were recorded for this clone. CDR3 nucleotide sequence: TGCAGCGCGCCTCGTAAGAGTAATTCACCCCTCCACTTT. Encoded protein: CSAPRKSNSPLHF. The chain has TRBV29-1 and TRBJ1-6; unclear D gene. With 7 bases removed from V and 6 bases from J, the gap between germline ends came to 13 bases. Germline CDR1 is SQVTM and CDR2 is ANQGSEA. This CDR3 is 13 amino acids long.

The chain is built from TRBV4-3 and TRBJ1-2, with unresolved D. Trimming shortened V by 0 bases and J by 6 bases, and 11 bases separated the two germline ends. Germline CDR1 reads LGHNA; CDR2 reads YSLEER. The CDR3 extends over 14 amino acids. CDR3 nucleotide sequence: TGCGCCAGCAGCCAAGAAGGGAGTTGGGATGGCTACACCTTC. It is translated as CASSQEGSWDGYTF.

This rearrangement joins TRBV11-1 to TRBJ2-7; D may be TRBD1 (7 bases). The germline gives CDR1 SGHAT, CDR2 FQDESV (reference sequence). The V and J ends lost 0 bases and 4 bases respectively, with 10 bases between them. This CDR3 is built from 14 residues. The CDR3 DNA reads TGTGCCAGCAGCTTAGCGGCAGGGGGGTACGAGCAGTACTTC. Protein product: CASSLAAGGYEQYF.

Here the CDR3 DNA reads TGTGCTAGTGGTTTTGCGGTTGGGACCACTGAAGCTTTCTTT. It encodes CASGFAVGTTEAFF. This sequence joins TRBV12-5 and TRBJ1-1; weak D call: TRBD1 (5 bases). Germline loops: CDR1 LGHNT, CDR2 FRNRAP. The V end was cut by 3 bases, the J end by 4 bases, with 12 bases between. The CDR3 spans 14 residues.

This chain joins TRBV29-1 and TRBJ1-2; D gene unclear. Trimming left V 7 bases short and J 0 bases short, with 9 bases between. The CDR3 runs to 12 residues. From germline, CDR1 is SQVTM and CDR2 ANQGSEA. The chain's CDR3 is CSGYGANYGYTF. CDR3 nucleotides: TGCAGCGGGTACGGAGCTAACTATGGCTACACCTTC.

Here the CDR3 DNA reads TGTGCCTGGAGTGGACAGTCTGACACTGAAGCTTTCTTT. Translated: CAWSGQSDTEAFF. The chain links TRBV30 to TRBJ1-1; D perhaps matches TRBD1 (5 bases). Per the germline V gene, CDR1 is GTSNPN and CDR2 is SVGIG (reference sequence). V lost 1 base to trimming and J lost 3 bases, with 9 bases between them. The length of the CDR3 is 13 residues.

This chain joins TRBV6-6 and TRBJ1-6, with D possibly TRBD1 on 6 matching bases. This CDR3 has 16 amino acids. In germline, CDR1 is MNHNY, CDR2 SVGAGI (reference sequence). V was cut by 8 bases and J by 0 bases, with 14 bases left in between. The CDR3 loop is CASLDRPSSYNSPLHF. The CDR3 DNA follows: TGTGCCAGCCTAGACAGGCCTAGCTCCTATAATTCACCCCTCCACTTT.